A single TCR beta chain is shown here with its context. This clone showed up just a few times. The target of this receptor is not known. Base qualities are not recorded, but no much larger clone differs from it by a single base. TCR beta CDR3 regions were sequenced from DNA using the immunoSEQ Assay. The original methods were these. T cell density was computed as TCR beta template counts normalized to usable DNA estimated by amplifying housekeeping genes. The preseqR package was used to estimate richness by extrapolating to 400,000 templates for PBMC samples and to 120,000 templates for tissue samples. Clonality was calculated as one minus Pielou's evenness. Tissue-enriched TCRs were identified by differential abundance testing using productive amino-acid clonotypes, minimum total count 5 and alpha 0.1. The Jaccard Index and the Morisita Overlap Index were used to measure how much the repertoires overlapped between compartments. TCR beta CDR3s were clustered by GLIPH together with public tetramer-defined viral CDR3s, and at least three viral sequences plus V-gene enrichment were required for viral motifs. Drawn from immuneACCESS, this table holds only the in-frame rearrangements with V and J called that TCRdb kept. Clones are partly lost; checked studies trace under half to an unresolved V gene and leave the rest unexplained. V and J calls and clone size are given by that table; D and trimming were obtained from the DNA. The sample contains under 2,000 clones, roughly a quarter of them found a single time. Around 4.8% of the sample belongs to the ten largest clones.

This specimen belongs to a study of T cells in localized non-small cell lung cancer (dated by TCRdb to 2020 to 2022). Concerning the study at large: The study examined T cell repertoires in 236 patients with early-stage NSCLC and compared tumors with uninvolved tumor-adjacent lungs. The cohort comprised 236 treatment-naïve NSCLC patients with resected, localized lung tumors. The mean age of the NSCLC patients was around 67 years, with 120 to 150 men and 85 to 110 women.

At diagnosis, peripheral blood, uninvolved tumor-adjacent lung and tumor were collected and stored as a combination of fresh-frozen and FFPE material. CDR1 and CDR2 (SGDLS, YYNGEE) derive from the germline V gene. The V end loses 3 bases and the J end loses 0 bases, and a stretch of 13 bases separates them. Including cysteine and phenylalanine, the CDR3 has 17 amino acids. Just the 51-base CDR3 DNA is kept, in frame starting at base 1. Findings and caveats that apply to the study as a whole: Because multi-region tumor sequencing was not performed, intratumor heterogeneity could not be ruled out. Longer overall survival was associated with higher blood T cell density, whereas shorter survival was associated with higher adjacent-lung clonality. Uninvolved tumor-adjacent lung showed the highest T cell clonality, higher than tumor, which suggests more focused antigenic responses in the uninvolved tumor-adjacent lung. Because of the exploratory design, TCR variables were selected using unadjusted p-values without false-discovery rate correction. A median of about 53 of the top 100 tumor clones were detected in paired uninvolved adjacent lung, and around 30 of these tumor clones were also found among the top 100 clones of the paired uninvolved adjacent lung.

Recombination connected TRBV9 to TRBJ1-6; no confident D gene assignment can be made. The clonotype originates from a male donor aged 60 or over with stage II lung adenocarcinoma. The starting material was lung tumor tissue, obtained before any cancer treatment. The DNA is as follows: TGTGCCAGCAGCGATACGGGCCGTGGCTCCTATAATTCACCCCTCCACTTT. It translates to CASSDTGRGSYNSPLHF.